This T cell receptor (beta chain) was obtained from a study of CD8 T cells in Susac syndrome. Study information: Among sequenced Susac syndrome patients, six had active disease and under ten were in remission.

Sequencing of TCR beta was carried out in blood CD8+ and CD4+ T cells. RNA, at roughly 0.5 to 1 ug, was reverse transcribed with random hexamers. TCRdb redid the calling of the immunoSEQ multiplex PCR reads with MiXCR, one entry per CDR3 protein. The table lists about 240,000 distinct CDR3 sequences, 90% to 96% of them singletons. In the case of this clonotype: Its antigen is unidentified.

The CDR3 has 12 amino acids. Germline loops: CDR1 KGHSH, CDR2 LQKENI. Trimming left V 5 bases short and J 3 bases short, with 5 bases between. Overall study findings and caveats: In Susac syndrome, CD4+ T cell repertoires lacked any clonal expansion.

The material sequenced was CD4+ T cells from PBMCs. The chain is built from TRBV18 and TRBJ1-5; D gene uncertain. This clonotype originated in a human donor with Susac syndrome. This chain's CDR3 is CASSSDNQPQHF. The CDR3 nucleotides read TGTGCCAGCTCATCCGACAATCAGCCCCAGCATTTT.